Following are 12 T cell receptor beta chains from one sample sequenced in a study of T cell clones after liver transplantation. TCRdb keeps only in-frame clones here, not all; method: immunoSEQ multiplex PCR. The sample carries tens of thousands of clones, approximately 87% recorded once. Source: CD8+ T cells from blood, taken 12 months after liver transplant. Every receptor here comes from a human patient who received a liver transplant. Some of the T cells may derive from the graft donor.

The chain links TRBV7-2 to TRBJ2-3; D might be TRBD2 (5 bases). CDR1 is SGHTA and CDR2 is FQGNSA in the germline V gene. The V gene lost 7 bases and the J gene lost 6 bases, with 14 bases spanning the gap. This CDR3 is built from 13 residues. CDR3 protein: CASTPLEVDTQYF. DNA for the CDR3: TGTGCCAGCACCCCACTAGAGGTGGATACGCAGTATTTT.

This sequence joins TRBV10-3 and TRBJ2-2; D is perhaps TRBD1 or TRBD2 (5 bases each). V lost 8 bases and J lost 2, with 9 bases in between. Germline assignment: CDR1 ENHRY and CDR2 SYGVKD. The CDR3 is 13 amino acids. The CDR3, as DNA: TGTGCCATCTTGGGGGTTAACACCGGGGAGCTGTTTTTT. Residues: CAILGVNTGELFF.

V and J are TRBV28 and TRBJ2-7, with D maybe TRBD1 (5 bases). The V and J ends lost 3 bases and 2 bases respectively, with 11 bases between them. CDR3 length: 14 residues. CDR1 and CDR2 (germline): MDHEN, SYDVKM. CDR3: CASSFRGLTYEQYF. For the CDR3, the DNA is TGTGCCAGCAGTTTTAGGGGTCTAACCTACGAGCAGTACTTC. The variable domain in full, with the rest retrieved from reference TRBV28 and TRBJ2-7, is DVKVTQSSRYLVKRTGEKVFLECVQDMDHENMFWYRQDPGLGLRLIYFSYDVKMKEKGDIPEGYSVSREKKERFSLILESASTNQTSMYLCASSFRGLTYEQYFGPGTRLTVT.

The J gene is TRBJ2-5, the V gene TRBV29-1; no definite D call. The germline CDR1 and CDR2 sequences are SQVTM and ANQGSEA. The CDR3 contains 15 residues. The V end was cut by 4 bases, the J end by 5 bases, with 20 bases between. CDR3 in amino acids: CSVGGLGINWETQYF. DNA of the CDR3: TGCAGCGTTGGGGGTCTGGGAATCAACTGGGAGACCCAGTACTTC.

This chain uses TRBV7-9 with TRBJ2-7; 10 bases match TRBD1. CDR3 length equals 13 residues. CDR1 is SEHNR, CDR2 FQNEAQ, per germline (reference sequence). Unmatched junction bases numbered 3, after V lost 6 bases and J lost 4 bases. CDR3: CASSWGQGYEQYF. The DNA of the CDR3 is TGTGCCAGCAGTTGGGGACAGGGGTACGAGCAGTACTTC.

The chain uses TRBV28 and TRBJ2-2, with 7 bases aligning to TRBD1. The CDR3 is 18 residues long. Trimming at V came to 5 bases and at J to 2 bases, leaving 14 bases not matched to a gene. Per the germline V gene, CDR1 is MDHEN and CDR2 is SYDVKM. The CDR3 DNA is TGTGCCAGCAGTAAAGCCCCGGGACAGAGACCAAACACCGGGGAGCTGTTTTTT. The encoded protein is CASSKAPGQRPNTGELFF. The variable domain in full, completed from reference TRBV28 and TRBJ2-2, reads DVKVTQSSRYLVKRTGEKVFLECVQDMDHENMFWYRQDPGLGLRLIYFSYDVKMKEKGDIPEGYSVSREKKERFSLILESASTNQTSMYLCASSKAPGQRPNTGELFFGEGSRLTVL.

For the CDR3, the DNA is TGTGCCAGCAGTTACCAGGGCACCTACGAGCAGTACTTC. It is translated as CASSYQGTYEQYF. The chain is built from TRBV27 and TRBJ2-7; D might be TRBD1 (5 bases). V was pared by 4 bases and J by 2 bases, with 9 bases between. The CDR3 runs to 13 residues. Germline CDR1 is MNHEY and CDR2 is SMNVEV (reference sequence).

J is TRBJ1-2 and V is TRBV5-1; TRBD1 aligns across 9 bases. After removal of 1 base from V and 8 bases from J, the junction contained 9 bases not matched to a gene. This CDR3 spans 15 amino acids. Germline CDR1 reads SGHRS; CDR2 reads YFSETQ. The CDR3 nucleotides read TGCGCCAGCAGCTTGAGGGACAGGGAGAGTAAGGGCTACACCTTC. Encoded protein: CASSLRDRESKGYTF. The full variable domain, rest sourced from reference TRBV5-1 and TRBJ1-2, is KAGVTQTPRYLIKTRGQQVTLSCSPISGHRSVSWYQQTPGQGLQFLFEYFSETQRNKGNFPGRFSGRQFSNSRSEMNVSTLELGDSALYLCASSLRDRESKGYTFGSGTRLTVV.

Worth noting for this clone: Other DNA sequences of this sample code for an identical CDR3. The rearrangement joins TRBV15 to TRBJ2-3, with D perhaps assigned TRBD1 or TRBD2 (5 bases each). V was shortened by 1 base and J by 3 bases, with 8 bases between the two germline ends. The CDR3 has 14 amino acids. Looked up from germline, CDR1 is LNHNV and CDR2 is YYDKDF (reference sequence). The CDR3 loop reads CATSRGGETDTQYF. The CDR3 DNA reads TGTGCCACCAGCAGAGGAGGGGAAACAGATACGCAGTATTTT.

V gene TRBV28 combines with J gene TRBJ1-2, with D possibly matching TRBD1 (5 bases). Trimming left V 2 bases short and J 8 bases short, with 15 bases between. The V gene's germline CDR1 is MDHEN and CDR2 SYDVKM. This CDR3 region has 14 residues. CDR3 region: CASSLPLTRGGYTF. The CDR3 DNA sequence: TGTGCCAGCAGTTTACCACTCACGAGGGGCGGCTACACCTTC.

The CDR3 reads CASSYGMAYNEQFF. CDR3 nucleotides: TGTGCCAGCAGTTACGGGATGGCCTACAATGAGCAGTTCTTC. This rearrangement joins TRBV6-5 to TRBJ2-1, with no clear D. This CDR3 region has 14 residues. Per germline, CDR1 MNHEY and CDR2 SVGAGI. V was pared by 2 bases and J by 2 bases, with 7 bases between.

Worth noting for this clone: Compared with germline, one end of the junction differs, possibly owing to a read error. The rearrangement uses TRBV7-9 and TRBJ1-1; tentatively, D is TRBD1 (6 bases). This CDR3 region has 12 residues. In germline, CDR1 is SEHNR, CDR2 FQNEAQ (reference sequence). The CDR3 spells CAGRTANTEAFF. CDR3 sequence (DNA): TGTGCCGGCAGGACAGCGAACACTGAAGCTTTCTTT.